The 28 T cell receptor beta chains listed next were all sequenced from one sample in a study of OX40 agonist ivuxolimab in advanced cancers. Clones were read by immunoSEQ multiplex PCR, and TCRdb kept only the in-frame ones, dropping some. The repertoire holds roughly 90,000 clones, with roughly 91% as singletons. The sample was CD4+ or CD8+ T cells sorted from blood, taken in a trial of the OX40 agonist ivuxolimab. These receptors were obtained from an adult with an advanced solid tumor such as melanoma, head and neck, liver or kidney cancer.

The rearrangement uses TRBV6-1 and TRBJ2-7; D remains ambiguous. The CDR3 length is 11 residues. With 4 bases removed from V and 7 bases from J, the gap between germline ends came to 8 bases. Germline V gene lookup returns CDR1 MNHNS and CDR2 SASEGT. The CDR3 loop is CASSVGTEQYF. The DNA for the CDR3 is TGTGCCAGCAGTGTGGGTACGGAGCAGTACTTC.

This clone was counted only a few times. V gene TRBV5-4 combines with J gene TRBJ1-2, with 9 bases that match TRBD1. The CDR3 runs 12 residues. Trimming took 10 bases from V and 5 from J; bases not matched to a gene: 6. CDR1 SGHNT and CDR2 YYREEE come from the germline V gene (reference sequence). CDR3 loop: CASWDRDYGYTF. DNA of the CDR3: TGTGCCTCCTGGGACAGGGATTATGGCTACACCTTC. The full variable domain, completed using reference TRBV5-4 and TRBJ1-2, is ETGVTQSPTHLIKTRGQQVTLRCSSQSGHNTVSWYQQALGQGPQFIFQYYREEENGRGNFPPRFSGLQFPNYSSELNVNALELDDSALYLCASWDRDYGYTFGSGTRLTVV.

The chain combines TRBV5-1 with TRBJ2-7; D is unresolved. Germline V gene data show CDR1 as SGHRS and CDR2 as YFSETQ. The CDR3 totals 14 residues. The V end lost 0 bases, the J end lost 1 base, and 8 bases lay between the germline ends. CDR3 loop: CASSLEAGSYEQYF. The CDR3 DNA is TGCGCCAGCAGCTTGGAGGCCGGGTCCTACGAGCAGTACTTC.

V and J are TRBV28 and TRBJ2-7, with D unresolved. V shed 2 bases and J shed 4 bases, with 6 bases lying between them. Looked up from germline, CDR1 is MDHEN and CDR2 is SYDVKM. The CDR3 extends over 12 amino acids. In nucleotides, the CDR3 is TGTGCCAGCAGTTTAGGAGATTACGAGCAGTACTTC. Residues: CASSLGDYEQYF.

This chain connects TRBV18 to TRBJ2-3, with 9 positions matching TRBD2. The CDR3 totals 14 residues. The J segment lost 0 bases and the V segment lost 6 bases, leaving 1 base of the junction unmatched. CDR1 KGHSH and CDR2 LQKENI come from the germline V gene. The CDR3 region has the DNA TGTGCCAGCTCCGGGACTAGCAGCACAGATACGCAGTATTTT. Translation gives CASSGTSSTDTQYF.

The rearrangement joins TRBV18 to TRBJ1-5; D may be TRBD1 (5 bases). Germline V gene sequence: CDR1 KGHSH, CDR2 LQKENI. Trimming stripped 3 bases from V and 5 bases from J, with 8 bases between. The CDR3 sequence is 13 residues long. The DNA of the CDR3 is TGTGCCAGCTCACCCGGGGGGGATCAGCCCCAGCATTTT. It yields the protein CASSPGGDQPQHF.

The rearrangement uses TRBV28 and TRBJ2-7, with a possible D match to TRBD2 (5 bases). Trimming took off 8 bases at V and 8 bases at J, with 22 bases between the two ends. This CDR3 spans 14 amino acids. CDR1 and CDR2 (germline): MDHEN, SYDVKM. CDR3 nucleotide sequence: TGTGCCAGCGCCGCCTCCGGACTCCAAAACAAGCAGTACTTC. This sequence encodes CASAASGLQNKQYF.

This clone is a singleton in its sample. This chain uses TRBV27 with TRBJ1-5; D might be TRBD1 (5 bases). Looked up from germline, CDR1 is MNHEY and CDR2 is SMNVEV (reference sequence). The CDR3 sequence is 17 residues long. V lost 2 bases, J lost 3 bases, and 17 bases lay in between. The CDR3 sequence: CASSLKGPGWYNQPQHF. In DNA, the CDR3 is TGTGCCAGCAGTTTAAAGGGGCCAGGTTGGTACAATCAGCCCCAGCATTTT.

The rearrangement uses TRBV7-2 and TRBJ2-7; 12 bases agree with TRBD2. Trimming at V came to 3 bases and at J to 4 bases, leaving 10 bases not matched to a gene. There are 17 residues in the CDR3. Looked up from germline, CDR1 is SGHTA and CDR2 is FQGNSA. CDR3 nucleotides: TGTGCCAGCAGCTTTACTAGCGGGAGGTCATTCCTTTACGAGCAGTACTTC. This encodes CASSFTSGRSFLYEQYF.

This chain connects TRBV28 to TRBJ2-7, with D unclear. Germline values: CDR1 MDHEN, CDR2 SYDVKM. The CDR3 loop spans 12 amino acids. V shed 6 bases and J shed 5 bases, with 11 bases lying between them. The CDR3: CASSPRTDEQYF. As DNA, the CDR3 is TGTGCCAGCAGCCCTCGCACTGACGAGCAGTACTTC.

The chain employs TRBV9 and TRBJ2-7; 9 bases agree with TRBD2. V shed 4 bases and J 4 bases; nucleotides not matched to a gene: 15. Germline V gene data show CDR1 as SGDLS and CDR2 as YYNGEE. This CDR3 is built from 17 residues. CDR3 protein: CASSSGLALGLGYEQYF. The CDR3 bases are TGTGCCAGCAGCTCCGGACTAGCGTTAGGTCTCGGTTACGAGCAGTACTTC.

In this sample, this clone turned up once. The chain couples TRBV7-8 to TRBJ1-5; the match to TRBD1 covers 8 bases. Germline trimming cut 6 bases from V and 4 bases from J; bases unmatched to any gene: 5. Germline V lookup: CDR1 SGHVS, CDR2 FQNEAQ. The CDR3 totals 14 residues. The CDR3 DNA sequence: TGTGCCAGCAGGCAAGGGACAGGAAATCAGCCCCAGCATTTT. The encoded protein is CASRQGTGNQPQHF.

This chain links TRBV6-1 with TRBJ1-5, with D possibly being TRBD1 (5 bases). Trimming removed 7 bases from V and 5 bases from J, with 12 bases in between. The CDR3 is 13 residues long. Germline CDR1 reads MNHNS; CDR2 reads SASEGT. CDR3 in amino acids: CASKQGADQPQHF. CDR3 DNA: TGTGCCAGCAAGCAGGGTGCGGATCAGCCCCAGCATTTT.

The chain carries TRBV6-1 and TRBJ2-1; D perhaps matches TRBD2 (5 bases). Germline loops: CDR1 MNHNS, CDR2 SASEGT. The CDR3 covers 13 residues. CDR3 DNA: TGTGTCGCCCAGAGCGGCAACTACAATGAGCAGTTCTTC. Amino acids: CVAQSGNYNEQFF.

This rearrangement joins TRBV6-5 to TRBJ2-7, with D perhaps assigned TRBD1 or TRBD2 (6 bases each). The germline gives CDR1 MNHEY, CDR2 SVGAGI. The V and J ends lost 8 bases and 6 bases respectively, with 14 bases between them. The CDR3 runs to 12 residues. CDR3 in amino acids: CASVGGPGEQYF. CDR3 coding DNA: TGTGCCAGCGTAGGGGGGCCGGGCGAGCAGTACTTC.

The rearrangement uses TRBV7-9 and TRBJ2-5; 13 nucleotides align to TRBD2. Germline V gene lookup returns CDR1 SEHNR and CDR2 FQNEAQ (reference sequence). V shed 4 bases, J shed 3 bases, and the junction held 5 bases outside the gene matches. The CDR3 is 16 residues long. The CDR3 DNA reads as TGTGCCAGCAGCTCCCGACTAGCGGGAGGAAAAGAGACCCAGTACTTC. Its translation is CASSSRLAGGKETQYF.

The genes are TRBV6-1 and TRBJ1-2; no clear D. With 0 bases removed from V and 3 bases from J, the gap between germline ends came to 8 bases. Germline loops: CDR1 MNHNS, CDR2 SASEGT. This CDR3 region has 14 residues. The CDR3 DNA reads TGTGCCAGCAGTGAAGCGCTCAAGGACTATGGCTACACCTTC. Its translation: CASSEALKDYGYTF.

The rearrangement links TRBV27 to TRBJ1-4; TRBD1 agrees at 7 bases. The CDR3 sequence is 14 residues long. Germline assignment: CDR1 MNHEY and CDR2 SMNVEV (reference sequence). After removal of 5 bases from V and 7 bases from J, the junction contained 7 bases not matched to a gene. CDR3 in DNA: TGTGCCAGCAGTCCTGGGACAGAGGTTGAAAAACTGTTTTTT. It codes for CASSPGTEVEKLFF.

This clone was recorded once. This chain's CDR3 is CASTGGPGGRKTQYF. CDR3 DNA sequence: TGTGCCAGCACCGGGGGTCCAGGGGGCAGAAAGACCCAGTACTTC. The chain couples TRBV28 to TRBJ2-5; TRBD1 aligns across 8 bases. The CDR3 runs to 15 residues. Germline V gives CDR1 MDHEN, CDR2 SYDVKM. Losses at the gene ends were 7 bases for V and 6 bases for J; bases not matched to a gene: 13.

This rearrangement joins TRBV7-2 to TRBJ2-3, with TRBD2 matching 9 bases. J was trimmed by 2 bases and V by 3 bases; bases with no gene match: 6. The CDR3 is 16 amino acids. Germline V gene data show CDR1 as SGHTA and CDR2 as FQGNSA. The CDR3, as DNA: TGTGCCAGCAGCTTTCGAGCGGGAGGCTTCACAGATACGCAGTATTTT. Its translation: CASSFRAGGFTDTQYF.

This clone occurred once. The CDR3 DNA reads as TGTGCCAGCAGCTTATATTCGGAGCCCCAAGAGACCCAGTACTTC. This translates into CASSLYSEPQETQYF. The chain recombines TRBV7-2 with TRBJ2-5; D uncertain. V was cut by 2 bases and J by 1 base, with 11 bases left in between. Germline assignment: CDR1 SGHTA and CDR2 FQGNSA. This CDR3 is built from 15 residues.

Many counts were recorded for this clone. CDR3 region: CASSRKTGGGTYEQYF. Here the CDR3 DNA reads TGTGCCAGTAGCCGTAAAACAGGGGGTGGAACCTACGAGCAGTACTTC. The chain combines TRBV19 with TRBJ2-7, with 8 bases lining up with TRBD1. Losses at the gene ends were 6 bases for V and 2 bases for J; bases not matched to a gene: 12. The CDR3 contains 16 residues. Germline CDR1 reads LNHDA; CDR2 reads SQIVND (reference sequence).

J is TRBJ2-3 and V is TRBV27, with D maybe TRBD2 (7 bases). This CDR3 region has 18 residues. The germline V and J ends were trimmed by 5 bases and 4 bases, with 25 bases remaining between them. Germline CDR1 MNHEY, CDR2 SMNVEV (reference sequence). CDR3 in amino acids: CASSRGGRAGLGADTQYF. CDR3 DNA sequence: TGTGCCAGCAGTCGAGGGGGGAGGGCCGGCCTAGGCGCAGATACGCAGTATTTT.

J is TRBJ2-3 and V is TRBV5-4; a possible D gene is TRBD2 (5 bases). Trimming stripped 4 bases from V and 0 bases from J, with 9 bases between. The CDR3 has 14 residues. The germline gives CDR1 SGHNT, CDR2 YYREEE (reference sequence). In DNA form, the CDR3 reads TGTGCCAGCAGCCTGGACTGGAGCACAGATACGCAGTATTTT. The encoded protein is CASSLDWSTDTQYF.

The chain is built from TRBV14 and TRBJ2-2; 7 bases are shared with TRBD2. This CDR3 spans 16 amino acids. J gave up 4 bases and V 2 bases, and 7 bases lay outside the gene matches. Per germline, CDR1 SGHDN and CDR2 FVKESK. The CDR3 here is CASSQHPGRGTGELFF. CDR3 in DNA: TGTGCCAGCAGCCAACACCCTGGGAGGGGCACCGGGGAGCTGTTTTTT.

V gene TRBV5-4 combines with J gene TRBJ2-7; tentatively, D is TRBD1 (6 bases). V dropped 4 bases and J dropped 5 bases, with 16 bases sitting between them. The CDR3 length is 14 residues. Germline loops: CDR1 SGHNT, CDR2 YYREEE (reference sequence). The CDR3 nucleotides read TGTGCCAGCAGCACACTACAGGGATCCAACGAGCAGTACTTC. It yields the protein CASSTLQGSNEQYF.

This clone occurred a few times. V usage is TRBV6-5 and J usage is TRBJ1-5; D is uncertain. The CDR3 is made up of 12 amino acids. CDR1 and CDR2 from the germline V gene are MNHEY and SVGAGI. Deletions cut 2 bases from V and 6 bases from J, with 5 bases between. Here the CDR3 reads CASSYPGQPQHF. DNA for the CDR3: TGTGCCAGCAGTTACCCAGGTCAGCCCCAGCATTTT.

This clone turned up a few times. V and J are TRBV7-8 and TRBJ2-7; 9 nucleotides line up with TRBD1. This CDR3 comprises 13 residues. CDR1 and CDR2 (germline): SGHVS, FQNEAQ. V was pared by 4 bases and J by 2 bases, with 0 bases of the junction left unmatched. The CDR3 DNA sequence: TGTGCCAGCAGCTGGGACAGGGCCTACGAGCAGTACTTC. Protein: CASSWDRAYEQYF. Full variable domain (rest looked up from reference TRBV7-8 and TRBJ2-7): GAGVSQSPRYKVAKRGQDVALRCDPISGHVSLFWYQQALGQGPEFLTYFQNEAQLDKSGLPSDRFFAERPEGSVSTLKIQRTQQEDSAVYLCASSWDRAYEQYFGPGTRLTVT.